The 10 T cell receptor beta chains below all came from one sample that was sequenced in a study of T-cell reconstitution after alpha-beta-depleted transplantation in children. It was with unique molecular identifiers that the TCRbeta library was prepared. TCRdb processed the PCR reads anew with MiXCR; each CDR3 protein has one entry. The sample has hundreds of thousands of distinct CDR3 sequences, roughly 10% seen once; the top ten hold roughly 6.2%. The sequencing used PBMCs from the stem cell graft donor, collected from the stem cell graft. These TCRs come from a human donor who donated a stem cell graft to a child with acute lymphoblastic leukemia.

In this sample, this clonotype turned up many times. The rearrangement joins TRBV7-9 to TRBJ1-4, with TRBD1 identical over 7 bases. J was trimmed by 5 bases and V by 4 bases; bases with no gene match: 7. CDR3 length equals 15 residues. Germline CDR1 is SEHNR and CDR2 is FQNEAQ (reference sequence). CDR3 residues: CASSYGTEANEKLFF. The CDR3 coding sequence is TGTGCCAGCAGCTATGGGACAGAGGCCAATGAAAAACTGTTTTTT.

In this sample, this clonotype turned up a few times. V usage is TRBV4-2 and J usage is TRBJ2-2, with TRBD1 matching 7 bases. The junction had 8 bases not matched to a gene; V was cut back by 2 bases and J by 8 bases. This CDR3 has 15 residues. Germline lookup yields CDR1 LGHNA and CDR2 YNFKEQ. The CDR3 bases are TGTGCCAGCAGCCAAAGTAACAGGGGCGTAGGGGAGCTGTTTTTT. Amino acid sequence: CASSQSNRGVGELFF.

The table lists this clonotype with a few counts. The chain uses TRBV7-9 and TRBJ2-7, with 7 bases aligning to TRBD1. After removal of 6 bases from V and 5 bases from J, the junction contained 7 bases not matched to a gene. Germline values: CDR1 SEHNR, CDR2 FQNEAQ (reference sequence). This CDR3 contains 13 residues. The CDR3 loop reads CASSPDRLNEQYF. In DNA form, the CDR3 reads TGTGCCAGCAGTCCGGACAGGCTCAACGAGCAGTACTTC.

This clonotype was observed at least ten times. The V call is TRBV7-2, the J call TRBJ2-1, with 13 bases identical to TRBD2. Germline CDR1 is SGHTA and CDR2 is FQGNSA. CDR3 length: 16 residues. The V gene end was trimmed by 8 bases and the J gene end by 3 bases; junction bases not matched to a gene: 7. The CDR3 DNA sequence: TGTGCCAGCCGACTAGCGGGGGGACAAATCTACAATGAGCAGTTCTTC. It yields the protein CASRLAGGQIYNEQFF.

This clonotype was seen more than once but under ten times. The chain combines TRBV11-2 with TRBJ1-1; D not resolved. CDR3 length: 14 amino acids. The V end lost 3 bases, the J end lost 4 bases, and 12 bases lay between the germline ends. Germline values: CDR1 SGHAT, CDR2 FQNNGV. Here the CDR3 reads CASSFGSPITEAFF. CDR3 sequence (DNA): TGTGCCAGCAGCTTTGGCAGCCCGATCACTGAAGCTTTCTTT.

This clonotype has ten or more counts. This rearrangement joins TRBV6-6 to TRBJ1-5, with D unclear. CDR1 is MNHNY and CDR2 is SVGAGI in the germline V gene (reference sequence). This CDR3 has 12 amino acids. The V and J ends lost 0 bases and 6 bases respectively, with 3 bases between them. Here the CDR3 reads CASSYSSQPQHF. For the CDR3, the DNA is TGTGCCAGCAGTTACTCGAGTCAGCCCCAGCATTTT.

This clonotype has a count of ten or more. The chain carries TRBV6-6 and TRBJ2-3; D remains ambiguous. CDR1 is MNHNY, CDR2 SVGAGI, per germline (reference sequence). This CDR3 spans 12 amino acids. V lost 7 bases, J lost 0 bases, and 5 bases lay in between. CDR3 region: CASKLSTDTQYF. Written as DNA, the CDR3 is TGTGCCAGCAAGCTGAGCACAGATACGCAGTATTTT.

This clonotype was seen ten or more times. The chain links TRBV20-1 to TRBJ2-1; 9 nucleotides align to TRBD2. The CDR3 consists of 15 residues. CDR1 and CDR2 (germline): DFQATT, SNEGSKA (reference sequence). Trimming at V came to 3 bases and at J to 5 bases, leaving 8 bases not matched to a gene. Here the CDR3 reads CSASSGGGADNEQFF. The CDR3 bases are TGCAGTGCTAGTTCGGGCGGGGGGGCCGACAATGAGCAGTTCTTC.

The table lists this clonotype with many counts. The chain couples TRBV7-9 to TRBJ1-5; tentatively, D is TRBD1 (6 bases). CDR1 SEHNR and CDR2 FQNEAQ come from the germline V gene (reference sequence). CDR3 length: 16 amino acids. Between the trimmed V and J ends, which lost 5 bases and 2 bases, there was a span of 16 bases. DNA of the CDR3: TGTGCCAGCAGCCCCGGGGAGGGGGAAGGCAATCAGCCCCAGCATTTT. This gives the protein CASSPGEGEGNQPQHF. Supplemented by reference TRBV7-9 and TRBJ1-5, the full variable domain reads DTGVSQNPRHKITKRGQNVTFRCDPISEHNRLYWYRQTLGQGPEFLTYFQNEAQLEKSRLLSDRFSAERPKGSFSTLEIQRTEQGDSAMYLCASSPGEGEGNQPQHFGDGTRLSIL.

Here the CDR3 DNA reads TGTGCCAGCAGTACACGGGACAGGGTGAGGGGCTACACCTTC. Translating gives CASSTRDRVRGYTF. This rearrangement joins TRBV2 to TRBJ1-2, with TRBD1 identical over 9 bases. Looked up from germline, CDR1 is SNHLY and CDR2 is FYNNEI. J gave up 8 bases and V 5 bases, and 9 bases lay outside the gene matches. This CDR3 has 14 amino acids.